These 8 T cell receptor beta chains came from one sample sequenced in a study of cytomegalovirus exposure and HLA in healthy donors. The method was immunoSEQ multiplex PCR; TCRdb's version includes in-frame clones alone and lacks a portion of them. The table has roughly 130,000 clones, about nine tenths seen once. Sequenced: PBMCs. These receptors were collected from a man aged 25 to 40 in good health and CMV-seronegative.

In regard to this clone: Other DNA sequences within the sample encode an identical CDR3. The chain recombines TRBV5-1 with TRBJ2-7, with D tentatively TRBD1 (5 bases). This CDR3 contains 12 residues. In germline, CDR1 is SGHRS, CDR2 YFSETQ. The V and J ends lost 3 bases and 4 bases respectively, with 8 bases between them. CDR3 residues: CASSSQGYEQYF. CDR3 nucleotide sequence: TGCGCCAGCAGCTCCCAGGGATACGAGCAGTACTTC.

This clone was seen just once. The genes are TRBV19 and TRBJ1-6, with D possibly being TRBD1 (5 bases). CDR3 size: 16 residues. V lost 7 bases and J lost 0, with 13 bases in between. Germline V CDR1 and CDR2: LNHDA, SQIVND (reference sequence). The DNA for the CDR3 is TGTGCCAGTACCGGACAAAAGAGCTCCTATAATTCACCCCTCCACTTT. Residues: CASTGQKSSYNSPLHF.

V and J are TRBV6-1 and TRBJ1-1; D is undetermined. Germline assignment: CDR1 MNHNS and CDR2 SASEGT. CDR3 length: 13 residues. Trimming removed 4 bases at V and 4 bases at J, with 10 bases between. The CDR3 sequence is CASSAFWATEAFF. The DNA for the CDR3 is TGTGCCAGCAGTGCTTTCTGGGCCACTGAAGCTTTCTTT.

The chain couples TRBV4-1 to TRBJ1-5, with D perhaps matching TRBD1 (5 bases). V lost 1 base and J 2 bases, leaving 9 bases between the germline ends. Germline CDR1 reads MGHRA; CDR2 reads YSYEKL. CDR3 length: 15 amino acids. CDR3 protein: CASSQGVQGNQPQHF. CDR3 DNA: TGCGCCAGCAGCCAAGGGGTACAGGGCAATCAGCCCCAGCATTTT.

The chain is built from TRBV10-2 and TRBJ2-5; 9 nucleotides line up with TRBD2. V gave up 8 bases and J gave up 5 bases; unmatched junction bases: 12. The CDR3 spans 15 residues. Germline V gene lookup returns CDR1 WSHSY and CDR2 SAAADI. In DNA form, the CDR3 reads TGCGCCAGCGGCCGTGCTGCGGGGGGGCCGGAGACCCAGTACTTC. Amino acids: CASGRAAGGPETQYF.

This clone came up a few times. The gene calls are TRBV2 and TRBJ2-5; tentatively, D is TRBD1 (5 bases). This CDR3 region has 14 residues. Per germline, CDR1 SNHLY and CDR2 FYNNEI. Trimming took 6 bases from V and 1 from J, leaving 12 bases between them. CDR3 protein: CASRLQGRQETQYF. CDR3 coding DNA: TGTGCCAGCAGACTTCAGGGCCGCCAAGAGACCCAGTACTTC.

V gene TRBV4-3 combines with J gene TRBJ1-5; maybe TRBD1 (6 bases). The V end lost 2 bases, the J end lost 4 bases, and 12 bases lay between the germline ends. Germline CDR1 is LGHNA and CDR2 is YSLEER. The CDR3 totals 15 residues. The CDR3 loop is CASSQTADRNQPQHF. The CDR3, as DNA: TGCGCCAGCAGCCAAACCGCCGACAGGAATCAGCCCCAGCATTTT.

The rearrangement joins TRBV28 to TRBJ1-1; D not certain. The length of the CDR3 is 15 residues. Germline V gives CDR1 MDHEN, CDR2 SYDVKM. Trimming pared 2 bases from V and 0 bases from J, leaving 10 bases between. CDR3 sequence (DNA): TGTGCCAGCAGTTTAGGCCCCAGGATGAACACTGAAGCTTTCTTT. As protein: CASSLGPRMNTEAFF.